This T cell receptor beta chain was obtained from a study of CD8 T cells in Susac syndrome. The study's findings and limits: In total CD8+ repertoires, roughly 15 Susac-specific public clones were found, and roughly 5 in CD8+ TEMRA repertoires. Clonal CD8+ expansion in Susac was highest in TEMRA cells and active patients.

The V and J ends lost 2 bases and 11 bases respectively, with 9 bases between them. This CDR3 comprises 11 residues. A quantity of roughly 0.5 to 1 ug RNA underwent reverse transcription using random hexamers. Multiplex immunoSEQ PCR targeted 54 Vbeta and 13 Jbeta TCR beta segments. TCRdb independently ran MiXCR on the immunoSEQ multiplex PCR reads; one entry per CDR3 protein. The sample has about 150,000 distinct CDR3 sequences; roughly 94% are singletons. Comment on this clonotype: Its antigen is still unknown.

Sequenced sample: CD8+ T cells from PBMCs. The chain carries TRBV12-3 or TRBV12-4 and TRBJ1-1; D is uncertain. This clonotype was obtained from a human donor with Susac syndrome. This CDR3 is CASSLTGRAFF. CDR3 coding DNA: TGTGCCAGCAGTTTAACTGGCCGGGCTTTCTTT.